This entry lists 4 T cell receptor beta chains sequenced from one sample in a study of tumor and adjacent non-tumor tissue in lung cancer. No cell sorting was done before RNA was extracted from the tissue. The library came from three nested PCR rounds adapted from ARM-PCR protocols. TCRdb reprocessed the multiplex PCR reads with MiXCR, giving one entry per CDR3 protein. This table holds tens of thousands of distinct CDR3 sequences, 60% found once. Sequenced: lung tumor tissue. The receptors come from a man aged 50 to 60 with non-small cell lung cancer.

The gene calls are TRBV11-2 and TRBJ2-5; D unclear. This CDR3 spans 15 amino acids. Looked up from germline, CDR1 is SGHAT and CDR2 is FQNNGV. CDR3 loop: CVSSSHVDGQETQYF. The CDR3 DNA follows: TGTGTCAGTAGCTCCCACGTGGACGGCCAAGAGACCCAGTACTTC.

The genes are TRBV30 and TRBJ1-2; 8 nucleotides align to TRBD1. The ends lost 5 bases at V and 4 bases at J; junction bases unmatched: 0. Germline CDR1 reads GTSNPN; CDR2 reads SVGIG (reference sequence). This CDR3 is built from 11 residues. This CDR3 reads CAWGQGYGYTF. The CDR3 bases are TGTGCCTGGGGACAGGGCTATGGCTACACCTTC.

CDR3 region: CSAARTRGKRAYEQYF. The CDR3 DNA is TGCAGCGCCGCCCGCACTAGGGGGAAGAGAGCCTACGAGCAGTACTTC. The chain has TRBV29-1 and TRBJ2-7; TRBD1 might be the D (6 bases). The CDR3 consists of 16 residues. V shed 7 bases and J shed 2 bases, with 24 bases lying between them. Germline loops: CDR1 SQVTM, CDR2 ANQGSEA.

This clonotype occurred a few times. V and J are TRBV5-1 and TRBJ2-1; the D gene could be TRBD1 or TRBD2 (5 bases each). The CDR3 has 15 residues. V was shortened by 2 bases and J by 3 bases, with 12 bases between the two germline ends. Germline assignment: CDR1 SGHRS and CDR2 YFSETQ. CDR3 loop: CASSFGTGNYNEQFF. For the CDR3, the DNA is TGCGCCAGCAGCTTTGGGACGGGGAACTACAATGAGCAGTTCTTC.